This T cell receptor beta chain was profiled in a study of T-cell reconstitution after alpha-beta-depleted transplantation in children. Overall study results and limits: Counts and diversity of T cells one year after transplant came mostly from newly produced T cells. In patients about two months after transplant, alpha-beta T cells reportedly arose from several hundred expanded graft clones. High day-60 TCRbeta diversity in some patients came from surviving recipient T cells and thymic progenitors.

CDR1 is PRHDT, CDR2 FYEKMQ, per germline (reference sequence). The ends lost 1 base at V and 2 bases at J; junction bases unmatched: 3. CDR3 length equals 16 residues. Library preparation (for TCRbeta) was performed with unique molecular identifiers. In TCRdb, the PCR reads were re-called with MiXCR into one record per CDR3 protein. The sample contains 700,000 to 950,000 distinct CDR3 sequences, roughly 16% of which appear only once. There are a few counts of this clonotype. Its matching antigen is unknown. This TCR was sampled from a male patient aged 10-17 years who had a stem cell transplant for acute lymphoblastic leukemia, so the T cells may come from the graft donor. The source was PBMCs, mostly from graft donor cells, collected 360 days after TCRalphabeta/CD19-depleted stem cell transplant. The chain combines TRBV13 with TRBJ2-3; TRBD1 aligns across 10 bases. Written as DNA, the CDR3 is TGTGCCAGCAGCTTAGTGGGACAGGGGTTCACAGATACGCAGTATTTT. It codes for CASSLVGQGFTDTQYF.